The clone carrying this TCR beta chain was recorded many times. The data stem from a study of identical twins. The germline V gene has CDR1 DFQATT and CDR2 SNEGSKA (reference sequence). This CDR3 spans 10 amino acids. Trimming stripped 3 bases from V and 11 bases from J, with 10 bases between. The cDNA had a unique molecular identifier and a template-switch universal primer site. Each CDR3 protein is one row after TCRdb ran MiXCR on the 5' RACE reads. Of 640,000 or so distinct CDR3 sequences in the sample, around 6% were seen once. Material for sequencing was naive T cells sorted from blood. The origin of this receptor is a young man in good health. V gene TRBV20-1 combines with J gene TRBJ1-1; D is undetermined. The CDR3 DNA sequence: TGCAGTGCTAGGGAGGGTGGGGCTTTCTTT. It specifies CSAREGGAFF.